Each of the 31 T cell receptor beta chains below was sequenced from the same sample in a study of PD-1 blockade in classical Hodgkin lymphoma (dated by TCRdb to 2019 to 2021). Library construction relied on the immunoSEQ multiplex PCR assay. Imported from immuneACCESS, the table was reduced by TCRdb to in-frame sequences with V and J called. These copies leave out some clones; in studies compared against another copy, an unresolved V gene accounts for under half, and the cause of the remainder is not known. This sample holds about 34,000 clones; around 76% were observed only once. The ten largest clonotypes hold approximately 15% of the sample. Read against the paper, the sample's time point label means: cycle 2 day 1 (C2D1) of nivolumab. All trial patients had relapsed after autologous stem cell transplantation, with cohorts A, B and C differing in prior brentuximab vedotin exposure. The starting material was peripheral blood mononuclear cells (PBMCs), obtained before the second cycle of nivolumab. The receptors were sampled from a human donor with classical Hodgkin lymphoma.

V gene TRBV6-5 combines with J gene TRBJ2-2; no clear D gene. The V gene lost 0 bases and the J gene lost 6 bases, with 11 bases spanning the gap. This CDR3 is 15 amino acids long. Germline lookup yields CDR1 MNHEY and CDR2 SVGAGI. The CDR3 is CASSYSPVGAGELFF. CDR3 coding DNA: TGTGCCAGCAGTTACTCCCCGGTAGGCGCCGGGGAGCTGTTTTTT.

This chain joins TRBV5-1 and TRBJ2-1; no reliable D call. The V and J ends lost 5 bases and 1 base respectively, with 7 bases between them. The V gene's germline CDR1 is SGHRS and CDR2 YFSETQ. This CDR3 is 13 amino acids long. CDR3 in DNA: TGCGCCAGCAGAGCAGATTCCTACAATGAGCAGTTCTTC. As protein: CASRADSYNEQFF.

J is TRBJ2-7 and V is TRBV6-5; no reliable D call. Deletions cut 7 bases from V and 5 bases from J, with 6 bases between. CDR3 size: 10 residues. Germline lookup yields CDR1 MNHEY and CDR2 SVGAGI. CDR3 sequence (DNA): TGTGCCAGCACGTTAAACGAGCAGTACTTC. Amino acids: CASTLNEQYF.

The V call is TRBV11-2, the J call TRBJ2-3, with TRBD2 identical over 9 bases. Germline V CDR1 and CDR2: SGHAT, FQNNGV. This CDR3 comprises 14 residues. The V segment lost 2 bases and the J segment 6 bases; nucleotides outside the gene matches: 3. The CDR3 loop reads CASSLLAGWDTQYF. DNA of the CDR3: TGTGCCAGCAGCTTACTAGCGGGGTGGGATACGCAGTATTTT.

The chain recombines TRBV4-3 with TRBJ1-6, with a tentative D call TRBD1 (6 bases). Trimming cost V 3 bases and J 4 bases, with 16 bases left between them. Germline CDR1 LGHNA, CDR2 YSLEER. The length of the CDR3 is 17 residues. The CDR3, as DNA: TGCGCCAGCAGCCATCGAATCAGGGGAGGGTATAATTCACCCCTCCACTTT. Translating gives CASSHRIRGGYNSPLHF.

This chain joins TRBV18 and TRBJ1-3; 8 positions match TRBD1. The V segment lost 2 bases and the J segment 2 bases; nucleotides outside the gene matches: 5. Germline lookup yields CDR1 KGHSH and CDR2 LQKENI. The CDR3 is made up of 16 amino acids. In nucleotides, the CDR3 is TGTGCCAGCTCACCATGGGAGACAGGGGCTGGAAACACCATATATTTT. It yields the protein CASSPWETGAGNTIYF.

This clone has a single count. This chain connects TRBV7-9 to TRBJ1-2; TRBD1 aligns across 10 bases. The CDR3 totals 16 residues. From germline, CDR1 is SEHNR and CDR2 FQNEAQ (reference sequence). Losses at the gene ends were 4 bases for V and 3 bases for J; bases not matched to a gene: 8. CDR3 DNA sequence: TGTGCCAGCAGCTCTTTCCCCGGACAGGGGGACTATGGCTACACCTTC. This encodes CASSSFPGQGDYGYTF.

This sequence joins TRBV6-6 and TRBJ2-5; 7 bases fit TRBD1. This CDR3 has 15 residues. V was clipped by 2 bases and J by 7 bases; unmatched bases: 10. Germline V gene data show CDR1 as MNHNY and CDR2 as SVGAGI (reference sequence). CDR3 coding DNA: TGTGCCAGCAGTTACGCCGGGACAGATGATCCGACCCAGTACTTC. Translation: CASSYAGTDDPTQYF.

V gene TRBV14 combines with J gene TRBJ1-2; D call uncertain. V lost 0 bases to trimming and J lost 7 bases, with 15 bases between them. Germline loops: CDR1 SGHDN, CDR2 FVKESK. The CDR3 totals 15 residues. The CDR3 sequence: CASSQDLRSWGGYTF. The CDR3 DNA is TGTGCCAGCAGCCAAGATCTCAGGTCCTGGGGTGGCTACACCTTC.

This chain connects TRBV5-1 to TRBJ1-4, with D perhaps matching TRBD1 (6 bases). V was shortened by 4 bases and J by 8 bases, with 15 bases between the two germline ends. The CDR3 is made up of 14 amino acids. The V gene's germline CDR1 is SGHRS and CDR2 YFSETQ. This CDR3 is CASSRGTTEEKLFF. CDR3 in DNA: TGCGCCAGCAGCCGGGGGACAACTGAGGAAAAACTGTTTTTT.

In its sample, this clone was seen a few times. The CDR3 nucleotides are TGTGCCAGCAGCGTAGAGAAAAGGGGTGAAGCTTTCTTT. It specifies CASSVEKRGEAFF. V and J are TRBV9 and TRBJ1-1, with a weak D call TRBD1 (5 bases). Between the trimmed V and J ends, which lost 0 bases and 7 bases, there was a span of 10 bases. In germline, CDR1 is SGDLS, CDR2 YYNGEE. CDR3 length: 13 amino acids.

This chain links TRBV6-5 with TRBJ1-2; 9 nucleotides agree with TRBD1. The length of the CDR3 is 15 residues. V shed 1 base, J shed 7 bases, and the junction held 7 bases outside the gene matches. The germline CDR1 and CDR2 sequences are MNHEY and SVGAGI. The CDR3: CASSYLATGGAGYTF. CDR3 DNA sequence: TGTGCCAGCAGTTACTTAGCTACAGGGGGCGCTGGCTACACCTTC.

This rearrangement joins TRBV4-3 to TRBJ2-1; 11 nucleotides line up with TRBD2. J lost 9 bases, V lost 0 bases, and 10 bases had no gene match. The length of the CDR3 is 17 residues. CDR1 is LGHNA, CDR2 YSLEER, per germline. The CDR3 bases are TGCGCCAGCAGCCAAGATCGACTAGCGGGGTGGGAAGTTGAGCAGTTCTTC. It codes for CASSQDRLAGWEVEQFF.

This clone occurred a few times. The CDR3: CASSFPPTGGRSTGELFF. The CDR3 nucleotides read TGTGCCAGCAGCTTCCCCCCGACAGGGGGCCGTAGCACCGGGGAGCTGTTTTTT. V and J are TRBV11-2 and TRBJ2-2; 10 bases agree with TRBD1. The V and J ends lost 3 bases and 4 bases, in that order; junction bases with no gene match: 11. Germline V gene data show CDR1 as SGHAT and CDR2 as FQNNGV. This CDR3 comprises 18 residues. The full variable domain, completed using reference TRBV11-2 and TRBJ2-2, is EAGVAQSPRYKIIEKRQSVAFWCNPISGHATLYWYQQILGQGPKLLIQFQNNGVVDDSQLPKDRFSAERLKGVDSTLKIQPAKLEDSAVYLCASSFPPTGGRSTGELFFGEGSRLTVL.

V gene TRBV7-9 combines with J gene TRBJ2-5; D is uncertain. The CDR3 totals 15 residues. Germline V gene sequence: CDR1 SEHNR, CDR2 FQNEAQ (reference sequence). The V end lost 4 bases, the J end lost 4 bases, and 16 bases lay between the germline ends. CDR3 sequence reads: CASSSSLSTLETQYF. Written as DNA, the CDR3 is TGTGCCAGCAGCTCGTCCCTCAGCACTTTAGAGACCCAGTACTTC.

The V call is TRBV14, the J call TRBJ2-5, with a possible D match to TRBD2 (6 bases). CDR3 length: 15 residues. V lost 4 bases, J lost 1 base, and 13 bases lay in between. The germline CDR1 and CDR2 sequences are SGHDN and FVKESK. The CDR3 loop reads CASSPLPGSQETQYF. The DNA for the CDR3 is TGTGCCAGCAGCCCCCTACCCGGGAGCCAAGAGACCCAGTACTTC.

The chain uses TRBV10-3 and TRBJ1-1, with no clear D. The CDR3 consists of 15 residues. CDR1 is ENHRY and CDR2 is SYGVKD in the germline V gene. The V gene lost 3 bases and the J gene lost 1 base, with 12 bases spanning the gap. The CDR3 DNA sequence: TGTGCCATCAGTGAATATGACAAAGAGAACACTGAAGCTTTCTTT. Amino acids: CAISEYDKENTEAFF.

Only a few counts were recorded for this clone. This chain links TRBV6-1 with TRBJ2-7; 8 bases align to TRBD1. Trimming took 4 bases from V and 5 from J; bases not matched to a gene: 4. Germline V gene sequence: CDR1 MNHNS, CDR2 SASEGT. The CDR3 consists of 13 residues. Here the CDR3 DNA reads TGTGCCAGCAGTGCCCTGGGACAGGACGAGCAGTACTTC. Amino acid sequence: CASSALGQDEQYF.

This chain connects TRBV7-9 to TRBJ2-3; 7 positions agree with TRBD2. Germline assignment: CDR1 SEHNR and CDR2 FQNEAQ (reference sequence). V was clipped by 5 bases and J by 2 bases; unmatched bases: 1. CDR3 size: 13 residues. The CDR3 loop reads CASSAGVTDTQYF. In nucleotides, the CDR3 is TGTGCCAGCAGCGCGGGGGTCACAGATACGCAGTATTTT.

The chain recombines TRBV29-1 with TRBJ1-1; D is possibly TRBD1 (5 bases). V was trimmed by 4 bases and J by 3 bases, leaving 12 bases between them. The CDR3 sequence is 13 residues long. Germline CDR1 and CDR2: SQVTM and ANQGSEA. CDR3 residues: CSVAVREDTEAFF. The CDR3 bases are TGCAGCGTTGCTGTCAGGGAGGACACTGAAGCTTTCTTT.

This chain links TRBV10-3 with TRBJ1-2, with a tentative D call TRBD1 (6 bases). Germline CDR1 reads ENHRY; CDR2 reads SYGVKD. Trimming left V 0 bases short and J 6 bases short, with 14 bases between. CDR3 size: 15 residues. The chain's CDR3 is CAISESRQASNGYTF. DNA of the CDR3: TGTGCCATCAGTGAGTCGAGACAGGCCTCTAATGGCTACACCTTC.

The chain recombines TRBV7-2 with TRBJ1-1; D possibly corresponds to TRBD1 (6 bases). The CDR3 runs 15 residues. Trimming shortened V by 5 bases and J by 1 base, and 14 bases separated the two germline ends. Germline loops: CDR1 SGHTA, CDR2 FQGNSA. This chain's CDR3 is CASSPSGAGNTEAFF. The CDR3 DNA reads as TGTGCCAGCAGCCCTTCGGGGGCGGGGAACACTGAAGCTTTCTTT. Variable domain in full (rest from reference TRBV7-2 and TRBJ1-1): GAGVSQSPSNKVTEKGKDVELRCDPISGHTALYWYRQSLGQGLEFLIYFQGNSAPDKSGLPSDRFSAERTGGSVSTLTIQRTQQEDSAVYLCASSPSGAGNTEAFFGQGTRLTVV.

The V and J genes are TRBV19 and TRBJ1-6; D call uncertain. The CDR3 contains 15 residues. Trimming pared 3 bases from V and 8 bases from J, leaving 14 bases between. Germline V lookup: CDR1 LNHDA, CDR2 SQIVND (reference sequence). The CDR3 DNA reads TGTGCCAGTAGTATTTCAGTGGGGTCGGATTCACCCCTCCACTTT. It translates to CASSISVGSDSPLHF.

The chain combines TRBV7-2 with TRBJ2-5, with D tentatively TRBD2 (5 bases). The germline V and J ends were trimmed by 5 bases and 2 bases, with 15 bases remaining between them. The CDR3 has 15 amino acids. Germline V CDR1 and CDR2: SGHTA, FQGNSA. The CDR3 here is CASSPFPRGQETQYF. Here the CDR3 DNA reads TGTGCCAGCAGCCCCTTCCCCCGGGGACAAGAGACCCAGTACTTC.

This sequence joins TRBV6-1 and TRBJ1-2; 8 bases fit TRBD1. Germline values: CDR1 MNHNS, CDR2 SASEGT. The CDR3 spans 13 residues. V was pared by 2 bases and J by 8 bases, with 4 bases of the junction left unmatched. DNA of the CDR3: TGTGCCAGCAGTGAACAGGGGGCGAAGGGCTACACCTTC. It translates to CASSEQGAKGYTF.

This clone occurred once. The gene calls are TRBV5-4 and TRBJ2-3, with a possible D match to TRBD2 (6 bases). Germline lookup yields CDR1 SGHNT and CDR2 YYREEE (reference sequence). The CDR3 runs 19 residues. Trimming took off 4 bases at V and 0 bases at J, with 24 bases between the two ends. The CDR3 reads CASSPRRVGSDHSTDTQYF. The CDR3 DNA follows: TGTGCCAGCAGCCCCCGGAGGGTGGGTAGCGACCATAGCACAGATACGCAGTATTTT. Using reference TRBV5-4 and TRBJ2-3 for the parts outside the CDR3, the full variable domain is ETGVTQSPTHLIKTRGQQVTLRCSSQSGHNTVSWYQQALGQGPQFIFQYYREEENGRGNFPPRFSGLQFPNYSSELNVNALELDDSALYLCASSPRRVGSDHSTDTQYFGPGTRLTVL.

CDR3 loop: CASIGQGGTEAFF. The CDR3 DNA follows: TGCGCCAGCATTGGACAGGGCGGCACTGAAGCTTTCTTT. The J gene is TRBJ1-1, the V gene TRBV10-2; TRBD1 aligns across 8 bases. Germline V lookup: CDR1 WSHSY, CDR2 SAAADI. The V gene end was trimmed by 7 bases and the J gene end by 4 bases; junction bases not matched to a gene: 5. The CDR3 extends over 13 amino acids.

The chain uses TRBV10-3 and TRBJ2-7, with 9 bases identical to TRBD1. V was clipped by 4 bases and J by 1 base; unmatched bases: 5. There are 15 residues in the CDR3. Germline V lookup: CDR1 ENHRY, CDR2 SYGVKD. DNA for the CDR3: TGTGCCATCAGTGGGGACAGGGAGGGGTCCTACGAGCAGTACTTC. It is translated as CAISGDREGSYEQYF.

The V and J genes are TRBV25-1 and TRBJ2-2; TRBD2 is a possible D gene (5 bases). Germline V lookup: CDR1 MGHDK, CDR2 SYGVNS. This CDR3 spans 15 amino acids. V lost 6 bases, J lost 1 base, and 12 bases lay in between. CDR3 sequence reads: CASSAPGGNTGELFF. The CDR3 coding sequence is TGTGCCAGCAGCGCCCCCGGAGGGAACACCGGGGAGCTGTTTTTT.

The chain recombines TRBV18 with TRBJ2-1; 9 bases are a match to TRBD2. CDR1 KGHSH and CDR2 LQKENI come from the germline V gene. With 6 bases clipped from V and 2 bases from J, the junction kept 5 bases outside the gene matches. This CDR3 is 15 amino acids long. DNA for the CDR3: TGTGCCAGCTCTAGTAGACTAGCGGCCTACAATGAGCAGTTCTTC. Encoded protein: CASSSRLAAYNEQFF. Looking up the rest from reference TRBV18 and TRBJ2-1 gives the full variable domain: NAGVMQNPRHLVRRRGQEARLRCSPMKGHSHVYWYRQLPEEGLKFMVYLQKENIIDESGMPKERFSAEFPKEGPSILRIQQVVRGDSAAYFCASSSRLAAYNEQFFGPGTRLTVL.

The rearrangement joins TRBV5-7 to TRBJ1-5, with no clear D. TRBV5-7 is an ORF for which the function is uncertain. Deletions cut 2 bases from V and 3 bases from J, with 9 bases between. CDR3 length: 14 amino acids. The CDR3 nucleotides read TGTGCCAGCAGCTTAAACAGCCCCAATCAGCCCCAGCATTTT. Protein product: CASSLNSPNQPQHF.